These T cell receptor beta chains were read from a single sample in a study of blood T cells in healthy people across ages. TCRdb processed the 5' RACE reads anew with MiXCR; each CDR3 protein has one entry. The table includes almost 800,000 distinct CDR3 sequences, roughly 64% detected once. The source material was blood. The source of these receptors is a man in his thirties or forties in good health. CDR3s include the opening cysteine and the closing phenylalanine or tryptophan. A D gene is named only where the DNA matches it firmly. Some rows mark clone size as missing; the rest say once, few, many or name a class of expanded clone.

j_gene: TRBJ1-5; d_gene: .; abundance: .; v_gene: TRBV7-9; CDR3aa: CASSLGDTNQPQHF; CDR3nt: TGTGCCAGCAGCTTAGGGGATACTAATCAGCCCCAGCATTTT
j_gene: TRBJ2-7; d_gene: .; abundance: .; v_gene: TRBV2; CDR3aa: CASSDDRRGNEQYF; CDR3nt: TGTGCCAGCAGTGATGATAGGAGGGGCAATGAGCAGTACTTC
j_gene: TRBJ2-7; d_gene: .; abundance: few; v_gene: TRBV20-1; CDR3aa: CSARPIGGQNSYEQYF; CDR3nt: TGCAGTGCTAGACCGATAGGCGGACAAAACTCCTACGAGCAGTACTTC
j_gene: TRBJ1-4; d_gene: .; abundance: .; v_gene: TRBV3-1; CDR3aa: CASSQDWSGGEKLFF; CDR3nt: TGTGCCAGCAGCCAAGATTGGTCCGGGGGTGAAAAACTGTTTTTT
j_gene: TRBJ2-1; d_gene: TRBD1; abundance: .; v_gene: TRBV6-5; CDR3aa: CASSGTGLSERQFF; CDR3nt: TGTGCCAGCTCCGGGACAGGGTTATCGGAGCGGCAGTTCTTC
j_gene: TRBJ2-7; d_gene: TRBD2; abundance: .; v_gene: TRBV6-2/TRBV6-3; CDR3aa: CASRRLAGAYEQYF; CDR3nt: TGTGCCAGCCGGAGACTAGCGGGAGCCTACGAGCAGTACTTC
j_gene: TRBJ2-7; d_gene: .; abundance: once; v_gene: TRBV20-1; CDR3aa: CSARQVADEQYF; CDR3nt: TGCAGTGCTAGACAGGTTGCGGACGAGCAGTACTTC
j_gene: TRBJ1-1; d_gene: .; abundance: few; v_gene: TRBV6-4; CDR3aa: CASSESGIPGEAFF; CDR3nt: TGTGCCAGCAGTGAATCCGGGATCCCGGGTGAAGCTTTCTTT
j_gene: TRBJ2-7; d_gene: TRBD1; abundance: .; v_gene: TRBV20-1; CDR3aa: CSAGQGQQYEQYF; CDR3nt: TGCAGTGCTGGACAGGGGCAGCAGTACGAGCAGTACTTC
j_gene: TRBJ2-1; d_gene: .; abundance: .; v_gene: TRBV10-3; CDR3aa: CAISESAALYEQFF; CDR3nt: TGTGCCATCAGTGAGTCGGCGGCGCTCTATGAGCAGTTCTTC
j_gene: TRBJ1-4; d_gene: .; abundance: .; v_gene: TRBV25-1; CDR3aa: CASSETASEKLFF; CDR3nt: TGTGCCAGCAGTGAGACAGCCTCTGAAAAACTGTTTTTT
j_gene: TRBJ2-7; d_gene: TRBD2; abundance: .; v_gene: TRBV27; CDR3aa: CASGLAAEGSYEQYF; CDR3nt: TGTGCCAGCGGACTAGCGGCGGAGGGTTCCTACGAGCAGTACTTC
j_gene: TRBJ1-2; d_gene: .; abundance: .; v_gene: TRBV7-9; CDR3aa: CASSLGGFVGSGHTF; CDR3nt: TGTGCCAGCAGCTTAGGGGGCTTTGTAGGGAGCGGCCACACCTTC
j_gene: TRBJ2-1; d_gene: TRBD2; abundance: many; v_gene: TRBV5-1; CDR3aa: CASGRTSGGAGPYNEQFF; CDR3nt: TGCGCCAGCGGACGGACTAGCGGGGGGGCTGGGCCCTACAATGAGCAGTTCTTC
j_gene: TRBJ2-3; d_gene: .; abundance: .; v_gene: TRBV7-6; CDR3aa: CASSSSAEGYTDTQYF; CDR3nt: TGTGCCAGCAGCTCCTCCGCAGAGGGGTACACAGATACGCAGTATTTT